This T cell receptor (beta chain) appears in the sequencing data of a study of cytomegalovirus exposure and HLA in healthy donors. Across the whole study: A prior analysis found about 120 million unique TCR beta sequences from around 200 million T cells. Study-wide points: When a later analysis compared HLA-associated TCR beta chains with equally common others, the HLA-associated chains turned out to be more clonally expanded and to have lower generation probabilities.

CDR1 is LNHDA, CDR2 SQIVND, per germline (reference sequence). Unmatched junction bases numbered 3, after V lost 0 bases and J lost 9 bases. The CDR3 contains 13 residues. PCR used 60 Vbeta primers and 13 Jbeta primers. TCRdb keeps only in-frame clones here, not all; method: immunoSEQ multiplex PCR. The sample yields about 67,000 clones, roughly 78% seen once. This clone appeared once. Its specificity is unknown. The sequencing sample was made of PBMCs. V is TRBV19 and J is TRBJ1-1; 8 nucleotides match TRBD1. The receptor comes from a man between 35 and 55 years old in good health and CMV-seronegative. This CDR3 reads CASSIERTGQAFF. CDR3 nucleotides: TGTGCCAGTAGTATAGAACGGACAGGGCAAGCTTTCTTT.